This entry concerns a single T cell receptor beta chain. Primers targeting TRAV and TRBV primed first-strand cDNA, covering alpha and beta chains. TCR amplification involved approximately 20 PCR cycles with a constant-region primer and V-primer adapter. TCRdb called the reads again in MiXCR, with one record for every CDR3 protein. This table has 30,000 to 45,000 distinct CDR3 sequences, 20% appearing once. Time point here: after trial treatment. The treatment was: LDRT plus nivolumab, ipilimumab, low-dose cyclophosphamide and aspirin (RACIN trial). Donors were given nivolumab, ipilimumab, aspirin, low-dose cyclophosphamide and low-dose radiotherapy. As a condition of eligibility, patients had advanced solid tumors lacking tumor-infiltrating lymphocytes. The sample belongs to a study of low-dose radiotherapy and immunotherapy resistance in tumors. Study context: Members of Cohort 1 were treated with 0.5 Gy per fraction every 2 weeks. The prescribed total PTV dose was 6.5 Gy. Participants in Cohort 2 were given 1 Gy per fraction every two weeks, for 13 Gy over 26 weeks.

The V segment lost 6 bases and the J segment 8 bases; nucleotides outside the gene matches: 7. CDR3 length: 14 amino acids. The sequence came from a female donor with ovarian cancer. This chain uses TRBV12-3 or TRBV12-4 with TRBJ2-2, with TRBD1 identical over 9 bases. The sample was PBMCs, taken after low-dose radiotherapy plus immunotherapy. The CDR3 DNA is TGTGCCAGCAGCCCTACAGGGGGCTGGGGGGAGCTGTTTTTT. Its protein is CASSPTGGWGELFF.